Presented here are 17 T cell receptor beta chains from one specimen sequenced in a study of blood T cell repertoires in COVID-19 (dated by TCRdb to between 2020 and 2021). The receptor library was made with the immunoSEQ multiplex PCR assay. TCRdb retrieved this table from immuneACCESS and kept in-frame rearrangements only. Not all clones are present; in checked studies, unresolved V genes account for under half, and no reason is known for the remainder. The sample yields about 250,000 clones; more than 70% were counted once. The ten largest clonotypes hold 5.5% to 6% of the sample. The specimen sequenced was peripheral blood. These receptors all come from an elderly woman with COVID-19, enrolled during active disease.

The gene calls are TRBV4-3 and TRBJ1-2; TRBD1 matches 8 bases. The CDR3 totals 16 residues. Germline-derived CDR1 and CDR2 are LGHNA and YSLEER. The ends lost 1 base at V and 8 bases at J; junction bases unmatched: 12. Here the CDR3 reads CASSQASGQGTGGYTF. CDR3 sequence (DNA): TGCGCCAGCAGCCAAGCTTCCGGACAGGGAACGGGGGGCTACACCTTC.

The chain carries TRBV7-9 and TRBJ2-2, with D possibly being TRBD1 (5 bases). Trimming took off 5 bases at V and 7 bases at J, with 11 bases between the two ends. CDR1 and CDR2 (germline): SEHNR, FQNEAQ (reference sequence). CDR3 length equals 13 residues. This CDR3 is CASSLTGFGELFF. The CDR3 nucleotides read TGTGCCAGCAGCCTTACAGGCTTCGGGGAGCTGTTTTTT.

The J gene is TRBJ1-5, the V gene TRBV19, with D maybe TRBD1 (5 bases). The CDR3 is 14 amino acids. CDR1 is LNHDA, CDR2 SQIVND, per germline (reference sequence). Trimming removed 7 bases from V and 2 bases from J, with 12 bases in between. The CDR3 DNA reads as TGTGCCAGTACCCCCCAGGGTGGCAATCAGCCCCAGCATTTT. Translating it yields CASTPQGGNQPQHF.

The CDR3 DNA is TGTGCCAGCAGCCAACTCGGGACTAGCGCCCAAGAGACCCAGTACTTC. Encoded protein: CASSQLGTSAQETQYF. V usage is TRBV3-1 (or the pseudogene TRBV3-2) and J usage is TRBJ2-5, with 10 bases lining up with TRBD2. This CDR3 comprises 16 residues. The V and J ends lost 2 bases and 1 base, in that order; junction bases with no gene match: 4. The V gene's germline CDR1 is LGHDT and CDR2 YNNKEL (reference sequence).

Note on this clone: Other DNA sequences in this specimen translate into the identical CDR3. The chain uses TRBV11-2 and TRBJ2-2; D is possibly TRBD1 (5 bases). V was clipped by 2 bases and J by 1 base, with 8 bases between them. Per germline, CDR1 SGHAT and CDR2 FQNNGV. The CDR3 runs 15 residues. The CDR3 sequence is CASSLTGQNTGELFF. CDR3 coding DNA: TGTGCCAGCAGCTTAACAGGCCAGAACACCGGGGAGCTGTTTTTT.

The chain has TRBV3-1 (or the pseudogene TRBV3-2) and TRBJ1-2; 7 nucleotides agree with TRBD1. J lost 4 bases, V lost 1 base, and 9 bases had no gene match. Germline CDR1 reads LGHDT; CDR2 reads YNNKEL (reference sequence). This CDR3 comprises 16 residues. CDR3 sequence reads: CASSQGTGPGGYGYTF. In nucleotides, the CDR3 is TGTGCCAGCAGCCAAGGGACAGGCCCAGGTGGCTATGGCTACACCTTC.

Concerning this clone itself: The junction departs from the called germline gene at one end, perhaps through a read error. The chain uses TRBV28 and TRBJ1-4, with a possible D match to TRBD1 (6 bases). Per germline, CDR1 MDHEN and CDR2 SYDVKM. The CDR3 sequence is 14 residues long. CDR3 amino acids: CASSLTGANEKLFF. As DNA, the CDR3 is TGTGCCAGCAGCCTGACAGGAGCTAACGAAAAACTGTTTTTT.

The gene calls are TRBV10-2 and TRBJ1-6; unclear D gene. Germline CDR1 WSHSY, CDR2 SAAADI. CDR3 length: 18 amino acids. V dropped 0 bases and J dropped 0 bases, with 12 bases sitting between them. The CDR3 coding sequence is TGCGCCAGCAGTGAGTCACCGATTACGAGCTCCTATAATTCACCCCTCCACTTT. Its translation: CASSESPITSSYNSPLHF.

This chain links TRBV7-9 with TRBJ2-2, with 9 positions matching TRBD2. This CDR3 region has 17 residues. Germline CDR1 and CDR2: SEHNR and FQNEAQ (reference sequence). The junction had 11 bases not matched to a gene; V was cut back by 7 bases and J by 2 bases. The CDR3 DNA is TGTGCCAGCACCCGAAGCGGGGGGCGCCCCAACACCGGGGAGCTGTTTTTT. This translates into CASTRSGGRPNTGELFF. Filled out from reference TRBV7-9 and TRBJ2-2, the complete variable domain reads DTGVSQNPRHKITKRGQNVTFRCDPISEHNRLYWYRQTLGQGPEFLTYFQNEAQLEKSRLLSDRFSAERPKGSFSTLEIQRTEQGDSAMYLCASTRSGGRPNTGELFFGEGSRLTVL.

The rearrangement joins TRBV5-1 to TRBJ1-2; D is undetermined. V was trimmed by 4 bases and J by 3 bases, leaving 16 bases between them. This CDR3 spans 15 amino acids. Germline loops: CDR1 SGHRS, CDR2 YFSETQ. In nucleotides, the CDR3 is TGCGCCAGCAGCCGAGCGGGGTACGGGGACTATGGCTACACCTTC. It encodes CASSRAGYGDYGYTF.

This sequence joins TRBV2 and TRBJ2-7, with 8 bases that match TRBD2. CDR3 length: 14 residues. V lost 8 bases, J lost 5 bases, and 11 bases stayed unmatched. Germline V gene sequence: CDR1 SNHLY, CDR2 FYNNEI. The CDR3 is CASFERGLVNEQYF. As DNA, the CDR3 is TGTGCCAGCTTTGAGCGGGGGCTTGTGAACGAGCAGTACTTC.

This clone was counted a few times. The rearrangement uses TRBV7-9 and TRBJ1-6, with TRBD1 identical over 11 bases. The CDR3 is 16 amino acids. Unmatched junction bases numbered 9, after V lost 4 bases and J lost 10 bases. CDR1 SEHNR and CDR2 FQNEAQ come from the germline V gene (reference sequence). The CDR3 coding sequence is TGTGCCAGCAGCTATCGTGGACAGGGGGCAGGGTCACCCCTCCACTTT. Translation: CASSYRGQGAGSPLHF.

This clone was observed a few times. This chain uses TRBV11-1 with TRBJ1-3; tentative D call: TRBD1 (5 bases). Trimming pared 5 bases from V and 1 base from J, leaving 12 bases between. Germline-derived CDR1 and CDR2 are SGHAT and FQDESV (reference sequence). This CDR3 comprises 15 residues. In DNA, the CDR3 is TGTGCCAGCAGCCTCGAGGGGAGGTCTGGAAACACCATATATTTT. Its translation: CASSLEGRSGNTIYF.

The gene calls are TRBV7-2 and TRBJ2-7; 9 bases are a match to TRBD2. The junction had 24 bases not matched to a gene; V was cut back by 0 bases and J by 3 bases. The CDR3 totals 22 residues. Per the germline V gene, CDR1 is SGHTA and CDR2 is FQGNSA. DNA of the CDR3: TGTGCCAGCAGCTTAGCAGGGGGGTATGGGCTAGCGGGGAGACAGCATTACTACGAGCAGTACTTC. This sequence encodes CASSLAGGYGLAGRQHYYEQYF. Together with reference TRBV7-2 and TRBJ2-7, the CDR3 gives the full variable domain: GAGVSQSPSNKVTEKGKDVELRCDPISGHTALYWYRQSLGQGLEFLIYFQGNSAPDKSGLPSDRFSAERTGGSVSTLTIQRTQQEDSAVYLCASSLAGGYGLAGRQHYYEQYFGPGTRLTVT.

This chain joins TRBV7-8 and TRBJ1-6; TRBD1 is a possible D gene (5 bases). Germline V CDR1 and CDR2: SGHVS, FQNEAQ. Trimming cost V 2 bases and J 5 bases, with 7 bases left between them. The CDR3 contains 14 residues. The CDR3 loop is CASSLKQDNSPLHF. Here the CDR3 DNA reads TGTGCCAGCAGCTTAAAACAGGATAATTCACCCCTCCACTTT.

The CDR3 loop reads CASSLALSGGRTDTQYF. DNA of the CDR3: TGTGCCAGCAGTTTGGCCCTGAGCGGGGGGCGCACAGATACGCAGTATTTT. The J gene is TRBJ2-3, the V gene TRBV27; 9 bases align to TRBD2. CDR3 size: 17 residues. Germline loops: CDR1 MNHEY, CDR2 SMNVEV (reference sequence). The ends lost 3 bases at V and 1 base at J; junction bases unmatched: 8.

This clone has more than one count but fewer than ten. The V and J genes are TRBV6-1 and TRBJ1-3, with D unclear. Trimming left V 1 base short and J 4 bases short, with 11 bases between. The CDR3 loop spans 15 amino acids. CDR1 and CDR2 (germline): MNHNS, SASEGT. CDR3 loop: CASSEGRSWGNTIYF. The CDR3 DNA follows: TGTGCCAGCAGTGAAGGAAGGAGTTGGGGAAACACCATATATTTT.